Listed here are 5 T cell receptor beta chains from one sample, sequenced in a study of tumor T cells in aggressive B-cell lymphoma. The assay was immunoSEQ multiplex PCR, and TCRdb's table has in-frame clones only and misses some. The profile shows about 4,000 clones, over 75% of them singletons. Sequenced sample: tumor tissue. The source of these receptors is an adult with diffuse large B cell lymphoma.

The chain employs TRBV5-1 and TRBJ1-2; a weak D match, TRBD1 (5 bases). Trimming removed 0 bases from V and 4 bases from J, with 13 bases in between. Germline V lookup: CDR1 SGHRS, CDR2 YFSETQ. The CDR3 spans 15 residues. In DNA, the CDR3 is TGCGCCAGCAGCTTGGGTCAGGGCTTGGCCTATGGCTACACCTTC. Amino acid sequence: CASSLGQGLAYGYTF.

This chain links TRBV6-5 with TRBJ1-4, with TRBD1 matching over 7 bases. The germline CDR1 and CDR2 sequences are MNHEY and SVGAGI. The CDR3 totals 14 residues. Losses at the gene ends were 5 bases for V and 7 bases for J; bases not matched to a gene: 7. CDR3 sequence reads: CASSGGQSREKLFF. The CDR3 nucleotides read TGTGCCAGCAGTGGGGGACAGAGTCGTGAAAAACTGTTTTTT.

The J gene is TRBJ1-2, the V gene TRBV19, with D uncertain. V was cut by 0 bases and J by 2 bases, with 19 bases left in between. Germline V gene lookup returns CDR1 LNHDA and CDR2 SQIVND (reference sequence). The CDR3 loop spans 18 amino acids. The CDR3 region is CASSIDRLLERANYGYTF. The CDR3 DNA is TGTGCCAGTAGTATAGATCGACTACTCGAACGGGCAAACTATGGCTACACCTTC.

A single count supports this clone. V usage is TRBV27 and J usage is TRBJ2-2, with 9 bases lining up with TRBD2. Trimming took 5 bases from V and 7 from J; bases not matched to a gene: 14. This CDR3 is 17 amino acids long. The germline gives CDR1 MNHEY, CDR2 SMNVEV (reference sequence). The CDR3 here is CASSPPRAGGQGGELFF. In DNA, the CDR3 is TGTGCCAGCAGTCCCCCGAGGGCGGGGGGGCAGGGCGGGGAGCTGTTTTTT.

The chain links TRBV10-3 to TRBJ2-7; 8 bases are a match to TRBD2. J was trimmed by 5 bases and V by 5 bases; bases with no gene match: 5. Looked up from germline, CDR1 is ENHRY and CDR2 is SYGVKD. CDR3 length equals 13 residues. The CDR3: CAISQRESDEQYF. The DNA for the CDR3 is TGTGCCATCAGTCAGCGGGAGAGCGACGAGCAGTACTTC.